This entry describes one T cell receptor beta chain. These data are taken from a study of fetal regulatory T cell absence and autoimmunity. Per germline, CDR1 SGHVS and CDR2 FNYEAQ. V lost 4 bases, J lost 1 base, and 26 bases lay in between. This CDR3 spans 21 amino acids. TCRdb keeps only in-frame clones here, not all; method: immunoSEQ multiplex PCR. The repertoire consists of about 95,000 clones, with roughly 78% occurring once and the leading ten covering 2%. The chain has TRBV7-6 and TRBJ2-6, with D perhaps given as TRBD1 or TRBD2 (5 bases each). The receptor comes from a male donor with IPEX syndrome. Sequencing used pancreas tissue. The CDR3 here is CASSSESGLRGFGSGANVLTF. The DNA for the CDR3 is TGTGCCAGCAGCTCCGAATCAGGGCTTCGGGGCTTTGGTTCTGGGGCCAACGTCCTGACTTTC. The whole variable domain, remainder taken from reference TRBV7-6 and TRBJ2-6, is GAGVSQSPRYKVTKRGQDVALRCDPISGHVSLYWYRQALGQGPEFLTYFNYEAQQDKSGLPNDRFSAERPEGSISTLTIQRTEQRDSAMYRCASSSESGLRGFGSGANVLTFGAGSRLTVL.